Given below is one T cell receptor beta chain in context. This sample is drawn from a study of blood T cell repertoires in COVID-19. Study context: From the United States, Italy and Spain came samples of acute and convalescent COVID-19. T cells, B-cell-depleted T cells, or PBMCs provided the cDNA or gDNA that served as material.

Losses at the gene ends were 4 bases for V and 5 bases for J; bases not matched to a gene: 4. In germline, CDR1 is SGHTA, CDR2 FQGTGA. This CDR3 is built from 14 residues. Source study methods: Using reference gene primer amplification, nucleated cell counts were estimated. Sequenced by immunoSEQ multiplex PCR; TCRdb stores in-frame clones only, minus some. V and J calls and clone size are as listed in that table; D and trimming were resolved from the DNA. The data contain around 200,000 clones, around 85% of them seen just once; the ten biggest clones take up more than 3%. The V call is TRBV7-3, the J call TRBJ2-5, with 10 positions matching TRBD1. Sequenced: peripheral blood. The TCR originated in a man aged 60 to 69 with acute or convalescent COVID-19. CDR3 protein: CASSSPDRGETQYF. CDR3 DNA: TGTGCCAGCAGCTCCCCGGACAGGGGGGAGACCCAGTACTTC.